Following are 25 T cell receptor beta chains from one sample sequenced in a study of cytomegalovirus exposure and HLA in healthy donors. It was with 60 Vbeta and 13 Jbeta primers that the PCR ran. Some clones are missing from TCRdb's copy, which holds only in-frame ones; the method was immunoSEQ multiplex PCR. The sample holds 180,000 or so clones, 70% to 85% seen once. The material sequenced was PBMCs. The receptor set was obtained from a man between 18 and 29 years old in good health and CMV-seronegative.

V and J are TRBV4-3 and TRBJ2-3; 10 bases align to TRBD1. CDR1 is LGHNA, CDR2 YSLEER, per germline. Trimming at V came to 3 bases and at J to 6 bases, leaving 3 bases not matched to a gene. The CDR3 totals 14 residues. CDR3 in DNA: TGCGCCAGCAGCCACGGGACAGGGGAGGATACGCAGTATTTT. Amino acid sequence: CASSHGTGEDTQYF.

The chain couples TRBV5-6 to TRBJ2-1; D is undetermined. Between the trimmed V and J ends, which lost 0 bases and 0 bases, there was a span of 10 bases. Germline V gene lookup returns CDR1 SGHDT and CDR2 YYEEEE. This CDR3 has 16 residues. In DNA, the CDR3 is TGTGCCAGCAGCTTGGTGGGCTCGAGCTCCTACAATGAGCAGTTCTTC. Its protein is CASSLVGSSSYNEQFF.

The chain links TRBV4-1 to TRBJ1-2; D perhaps matches TRBD1 (5 bases). The germline V gene encodes CDR1 MGHRA and CDR2 YSYEKL. There are 15 residues in the CDR3. V lost 1 base and J lost 2, with 11 bases in between. The CDR3 DNA is TGCGCCAGCAGCCAAGTGGAGGGGCAGAACTATGGCTACACCTTC. This codes for CASSQVEGQNYGYTF.

V gene TRBV4-1 combines with J gene TRBJ2-1; possible D gene TRBD2, 7 bases. This CDR3 is built from 14 residues. Germline V gives CDR1 MGHRA, CDR2 YSYEKL. Deletions cut 1 base from V and 7 bases from J, with 11 bases between. CDR3 loop: CASSQVGGPNEQFF. CDR3 DNA: TGCGCCAGCAGCCAAGTCGGGGGGCCAAATGAGCAGTTCTTC.

V gene TRBV4-3 combines with J gene TRBJ1-1, with D tentatively TRBD1 (5 bases). CDR1 and CDR2 from the germline V gene are LGHNA and YSLEER. This CDR3 spans 15 amino acids. The ends were cut back, 0 bases at V and 6 bases at J, with 14 bases in the middle. In DNA form, the CDR3 reads TGCGCCAGCAGCCAAGAAACGACGGGGGATCCTGAAGCTTTCTTT. This translates into CASSQETTGDPEAFF.

This chain uses TRBV7-9 with TRBJ1-2; TRBD1 is a possible D gene (6 bases). The CDR3 runs 13 residues. Trimming took off 5 bases at V and 4 bases at J, with 11 bases between the two ends. Germline V gene data show CDR1 as SEHNR and CDR2 as FQNEAQ (reference sequence). The CDR3 reads CASSHAGAYGYTF. CDR3 nucleotides: TGTGCCAGCAGCCACGCAGGGGCCTATGGCTACACCTTC.

CDR3 loop: CASSVGGSGAKNIQYF. DNA of the CDR3: TGTGCCAGCAGCGTTGGGGGGAGTGGGGCCAAAAACATTCAGTACTTC. V is TRBV9 and J is TRBJ2-4; a possible D gene is TRBD2 (6 bases). This CDR3 region has 16 residues. Looked up from germline, CDR1 is SGDLS and CDR2 is YYNGEE. Trimming cost V 2 bases and J 1 base, with 13 bases left between them.

The rearrangement uses TRBV27 and TRBJ1-2; D is unresolved. Trimming took off 6 bases at V and 2 bases at J, with 16 bases between the two ends. The CDR3 is 15 amino acids. Germline-derived CDR1 and CDR2 are MNHEY and SMNVEV (reference sequence). CDR3 DNA: TGTGCCAGCAGCCCCTCGGGAGTGGAGAACTATGGCTACACCTTC. This encodes CASSPSGVENYGYTF.

The chain combines TRBV5-1 with TRBJ2-1; 8 bases map to TRBD2. The CDR3 runs 16 residues. CDR1 SGHRS and CDR2 YFSETQ come from the germline V gene. V gave up 2 bases and J gave up 2 bases; unmatched junction bases: 6. DNA of the CDR3: TGCGCCAGCAGCTTAGAAGCGGGGGATACCTACAATGAGCAGTTCTTC. Encoded protein: CASSLEAGDTYNEQFF.

V usage is TRBV5-6 and J usage is TRBJ2-3, with D maybe TRBD2 (7 bases). Germline CDR1 SGHDT, CDR2 YYEEEE. The ends were cut back, 5 bases at V and 2 bases at J, with 12 bases in the middle. The CDR3 loop spans 14 amino acids. CDR3 sequence reads: CASRRRGHTDTQYF. DNA of the CDR3: TGTGCCAGCAGGAGGCGGGGGCACACAGATACGCAGTATTTT. Full variable domain (outside the CDR3, taken from reference TRBV5-6 and TRBJ2-3): DAGVTQSPTHLIKTRGQQVTLRCSPKSGHDTVSWYQQALGQGPQFIFQYYEEEERQRGNFPDRFSGHQFPNYSSELNVNALLLGDSALYLCASRRRGHTDTQYFGPGTRLTVL.

This rearrangement joins TRBV9 to TRBJ2-6; 8 bases match TRBD1. From germline, CDR1 is SGDLS and CDR2 YYNGEE. Trimming removed 3 bases from V and 13 bases from J; junction bases left unmatched: 12. The CDR3 is 15 residues long. CDR3 DNA: TGTGCCAGCAGCGCGAGGACAGGGACAGTACAGGTCCTGACTTTC. This translates into CASSARTGTVQVLTF.

Here the CDR3 DNA reads TGCAGCGTTGGAGACAGGGTGAAGGCTAATGAAAAACTGTTTTTT. Its protein is CSVGDRVKANEKLFF. V usage is TRBV29-1 and J usage is TRBJ1-4; 7 bases line up with TRBD1. V shed 4 bases and J 3 bases; nucleotides not matched to a gene: 8. Germline V lookup: CDR1 SQVTM, CDR2 ANQGSEA. The CDR3 contains 15 residues.

This chain uses TRBV6-4 with TRBJ2-7; 10 bases match TRBD2. The CDR3 sequence is 24 residues long. Trimming at V came to 1 base and at J to 3 bases, leaving 30 bases not matched to a gene. Looked up from germline, CDR1 is MRHNA and CDR2 is SNTAGT. CDR3 protein: CASSDYSEGWRLAGKNDKHYEQYF. The CDR3 DNA follows: TGTGCCAGCAGTGACTATAGTGAAGGTTGGAGACTAGCGGGTAAAAATGATAAGCACTACGAGCAGTACTTC.

This clone was seen a handful of times. The V call is TRBV6-5, the J call TRBJ1-1; 9 bases align to TRBD1. Germline trimming cut 3 bases from V and 8 bases from J; bases unmatched to any gene: 7. The germline V gene encodes CDR1 MNHEY and CDR2 SVGAGI. The CDR3 spans 14 residues. CDR3 amino acids: CASSYGQGYGEAFF. CDR3 coding DNA: TGTGCCAGCAGTTATGGACAGGGGTATGGAGAAGCTTTCTTT.

There are a few counts of this clone. This chain uses TRBV6-5 with TRBJ1-2; TRBD1 agrees at 9 bases. With 6 bases clipped from V and 3 bases from J, the junction kept 8 bases outside the gene matches. The CDR3 has 15 residues. Germline V gives CDR1 MNHEY, CDR2 SVGAGI. CDR3 protein: CASSPRQGDHYGYTF. CDR3 nucleotide sequence: TGTGCCAGCAGCCCCCGACAGGGGGACCACTATGGCTACACCTTC.

This chain uses TRBV5-8 with TRBJ2-1, with TRBD1 matching over 7 bases. With 4 bases clipped from V and 0 bases from J, the junction kept 16 bases outside the gene matches. The germline V gene encodes CDR1 SGHTS and CDR2 YDEGEE. There are 19 residues in the CDR3. This CDR3 reads CASSQGTAPGPSSYNEQFF. CDR3 nucleotide sequence: TGTGCCAGCAGCCAAGGGACAGCACCGGGACCGAGCTCCTACAATGAGCAGTTCTTC.

The CDR3 spells CASRQGLAGADGSYNEQFF. CDR3 nucleotide sequence: TGCGCCAGCAGGCAGGGACTAGCGGGGGCCGATGGCTCCTACAATGAGCAGTTCTTC. The chain is built from TRBV23-1 and TRBJ2-1; 14 nucleotides match TRBD2. TRBV23-1 is known as an ORF, though its function is uncertain. This CDR3 region has 19 residues. With V trimmed by 6 bases and J by 0 bases, 10 bases remained unmatched.

This rearrangement joins TRBV27 to TRBJ2-2; tentative D call: TRBD1 (5 bases). The CDR3 loop spans 13 amino acids. The V gene's germline CDR1 is MNHEY and CDR2 SMNVEV (reference sequence). V lost 5 bases, J lost 9 bases, and 13 bases lay in between. The CDR3 DNA is TGTGCCAGCAGTAAAAACCAGGGCCGGGAGCTGTTTTTT. Its translation is CASSKNQGRELFF.

This rearrangement joins TRBV5-4 to TRBJ1-2; 8 bases map to TRBD1. The germline CDR1 and CDR2 sequences are SGHNT and YYREEE (reference sequence). This CDR3 has 13 amino acids. With 5 bases clipped from V and 8 bases from J, the junction kept 8 bases outside the gene matches. The CDR3 is CASRRGDRCGYTF. The CDR3 DNA reads TGTGCCAGCAGGAGAGGGGACAGGTGCGGCTACACCTTC. Full variable domain (outside the CDR3, taken from reference TRBV5-4 and TRBJ1-2): ETGVTQSPTHLIKTRGQQVTLRCSSQSGHNTVSWYQQALGQGPQFIFQYYREEENGRGNFPPRFSGLQFPNYSSELNVNALELDDSALYLCASRRGDRCGYTFGSGTRLTVV.

The rearrangement links TRBV9 to TRBJ1-1; D not resolved. The CDR3 runs to 15 residues. V was trimmed by 0 bases and J by 0 bases, leaving 9 bases between them. Germline V gene data show CDR1 as SGDLS and CDR2 as YYNGEE. The CDR3 sequence: CASSVEGLMNTEAFF. Here the CDR3 DNA reads TGTGCCAGCAGCGTAGAAGGACTAATGAACACTGAAGCTTTCTTT.

This chain uses TRBV6-1 with TRBJ2-4; a weak D match, TRBD2 (6 bases). Trimming stripped 10 bases from V and 2 bases from J, with 18 bases between. Germline V lookup: CDR1 MNHNS, CDR2 SASEGT. The CDR3 totals 15 residues. CDR3 in DNA: TGTGCCACCGGGAGCGCTCGGGGACCCAAAAACATTCAGTACTTC. Translated, it gives CATGSARGPKNIQYF.

The chain joins TRBV5-1 to TRBJ1-4, with TRBD1 matching 9 bases. V lost 4 bases and J lost 0; bases outside the gene matches: 13. The germline V gene encodes CDR1 SGHRS and CDR2 YFSETQ. CDR3 length: 19 amino acids. In DNA form, the CDR3 reads TGCGCCAGCAGCCTGGGACAGGGCCCCGCAATGGCAACTAATGAAAAACTGTTTTTT. Protein: CASSLGQGPAMATNEKLFF.

The chain couples TRBV30 to TRBJ1-2, with a weak D call TRBD1 (5 bases). This CDR3 is built from 15 residues. Germline lookup yields CDR1 GTSNPN and CDR2 SVGIG (reference sequence). Trimming took off 2 bases at V and 6 bases at J, with 19 bases between the two ends. The DNA for the CDR3 is TGTGCCTGGAGTCTATTAAACAGGAGACTTAATGGCTACACCTTC. Its protein product is CAWSLLNRRLNGYTF.

The chain carries TRBV10-3 and TRBJ2-5; 8 positions agree with TRBD1. This CDR3 region has 14 residues. J was trimmed by 4 bases and V by 7 bases; bases with no gene match: 8. The V gene's germline CDR1 is ENHRY and CDR2 SYGVKD. This chain's CDR3 is CAINMDREGETQYF. The DNA of the CDR3 is TGTGCCATCAATATGGACAGGGAAGGAGAGACCCAGTACTTC.

This chain connects TRBV10-3 to TRBJ2-2; the match to TRBD1 covers 9 bases. Germline assignment: CDR1 ENHRY and CDR2 SYGVKD. The V segment lost 4 bases and the J segment 3 bases; nucleotides outside the gene matches: 6. The CDR3 consists of 16 residues. DNA of the CDR3: TGTGCCATCAGTGGGGGACAGGGTTCGTACACCGGGGAGCTGTTTTTT. As protein: CAISGGQGSYTGELFF.